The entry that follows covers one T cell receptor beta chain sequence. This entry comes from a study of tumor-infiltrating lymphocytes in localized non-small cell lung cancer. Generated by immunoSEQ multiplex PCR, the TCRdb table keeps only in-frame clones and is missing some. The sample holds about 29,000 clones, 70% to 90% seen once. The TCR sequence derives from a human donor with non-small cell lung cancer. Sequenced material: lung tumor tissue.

This CDR3 is CASSPGGARGGSNQPQHF. CDR3 DNA sequence: TGTGCCAGCAGCCCCGGAGGGGCGCGGGGGGGAAGCAATCAGCCCCAGCATTTT. The chain couples TRBV4-2 to TRBJ1-5; possible D gene TRBD1, 5 bases. Trimming took off 4 bases at V and 1 base at J, with 20 bases between the two ends. Germline CDR1 and CDR2: LGHNA and YNFKEQ. The CDR3 spans 18 residues.